This T cell receptor (beta chain) comes out of a study of blood T cell repertoires in COVID-19. Overall study context: From the United States, Italy and Spain came samples of acute and convalescent COVID-19.

Enrollees, roughly 18 to 89 years old, lived in about two dozen US areas. Donors in Cohort 3 who had recovered were those with two negative PCRs, healthcare professional clearance, or resolution of their symptoms. Using immunoSEQ multiplex PCR, the repertoire was profiled, and TCRdb retains in-frame clones only, with some absent. The table includes about 270,000 clones, just under 90% detected once. The CDR3 is made up of 16 amino acids. The trim removed 1 base at V and 8 bases at J, leaving 8 bases unmatched. The germline CDR1 and CDR2 sequences are SGHVS and FQNEAQ. The clonotype was recovered from an older woman who had recovered from COVID-19. What was sequenced was PBMCs or T cells enriched from blood (not recorded which). This chain connects TRBV7-8 to TRBJ2-1; 10 bases agree with TRBD2. The CDR3 reads CASSLEIAGGRHEQFF. The CDR3 DNA is TGTGCCAGCAGCTTAGAAATAGCGGGGGGTAGACATGAGCAGTTCTTC.